This T cell receptor beta chain originates from a study of shared clonotypes between healthy human individuals. Study-level findings and limits: Larger richness was generally estimated for naive than memory subsets.

On this clone itself: Its antigen is undetermined.

The germline gives CDR1 MNHNY, CDR2 SVGAGI (reference sequence). The CDR3 extends over 13 amino acids. V was shortened by 6 bases and J by 5 bases, with 13 bases between the two germline ends. How the authors handled the data: Filtering differed because ImmunoSEQ produced junction-only sequences that carried no quality scores. Produced via immunoSEQ multiplex PCR; TCRdb's table is partial and in-frame only. That table gives V, J and clone size, and the DNA gave D and trimming. The sample gives millions of clones, 80% to 95% of which show up once; about 0.39% is in the top ten. Every donor was a Caucasian adult from Nashville, Tennessee.

This TCR derives from a man aged 18-30 years in good health. Some clones in this sample may be carry-over from other donors' samples. The chain recombines TRBV6-6 with TRBJ1-2, with a tentative D call TRBD1 (6 bases). The sample was naive CD4+ T cells from PBMCs. This sample's subset: CD45RA+ positively selected. The CDR3 DNA follows: TGTGCCAGCAGCCCAAGACAGGCTTATGGCTACACCTTC. Translation gives CASSPRQAYGYTF.